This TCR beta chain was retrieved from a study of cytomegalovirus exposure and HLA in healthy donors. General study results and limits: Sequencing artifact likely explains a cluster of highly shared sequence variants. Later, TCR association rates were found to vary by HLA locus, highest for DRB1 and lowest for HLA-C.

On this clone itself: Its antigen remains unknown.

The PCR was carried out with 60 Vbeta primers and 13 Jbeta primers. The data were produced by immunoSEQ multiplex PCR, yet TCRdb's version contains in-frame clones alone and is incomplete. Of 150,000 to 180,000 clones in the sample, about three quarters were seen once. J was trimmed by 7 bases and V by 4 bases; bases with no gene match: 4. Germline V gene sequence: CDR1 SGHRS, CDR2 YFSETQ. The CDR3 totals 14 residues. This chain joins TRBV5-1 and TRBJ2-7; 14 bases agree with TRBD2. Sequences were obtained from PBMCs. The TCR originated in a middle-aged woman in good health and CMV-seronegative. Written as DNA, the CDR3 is TGCGCCAGCAGCCCCGGGACTAGCGGGAGTGAGCAGTACTTC. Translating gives CASSPGTSGSEQYF.